The 3 T cell receptor beta chains in this list originate from one sample, sequenced in a study of technical replicates of blood from a handful of donors. Here immunoSEQ multiplex PCR was the method, and the copy in TCRdb shows in-frame clones only, minus some. The sample holds 80,000 or so clones; 96% are singletons and the top ten take about 0.2%. Sequencing used T cells isolated from PBMCs. The source of these receptors is a human donor in good health.

The chain recombines TRBV15 with TRBJ1-1; no firm D call. The germline V gene encodes CDR1 LNHNV and CDR2 YYDKDF (reference sequence). The V end lost 0 bases, the J end lost 2 bases, and 13 bases lay between the germline ends. The CDR3 totals 16 residues. The CDR3 sequence is CATSRDGGVKNTEAFF. The CDR3 DNA is TGTGCCACCAGCAGAGATGGAGGCGTCAAAAACACTGAAGCTTTCTTT.

V usage is TRBV27 and J usage is TRBJ2-7; TRBD1 might be the D (5 bases). Germline V gene lookup returns CDR1 MNHEY and CDR2 SMNVEV (reference sequence). V lost 2 bases, J lost 4 bases, and 9 bases lay in between. The CDR3 has 13 amino acids. The CDR3, as DNA: TGTGCCAGCAGTTTAGGGGCAGCTTACGAGCAGTACTTC. As protein: CASSLGAAYEQYF.

This clone has a handful of counts. The gene calls are TRBV4-1 and TRBJ1-1; no definite D call. Per germline, CDR1 MGHRA and CDR2 YSYEKL. Deletions cut 0 bases from V and 5 bases from J, with 7 bases between. The CDR3 runs 13 residues. The CDR3 DNA sequence: TGCGCCAGCAGCCAAGATAGAAATACTGAAGCTTTCTTT. Translation gives CASSQDRNTEAFF.